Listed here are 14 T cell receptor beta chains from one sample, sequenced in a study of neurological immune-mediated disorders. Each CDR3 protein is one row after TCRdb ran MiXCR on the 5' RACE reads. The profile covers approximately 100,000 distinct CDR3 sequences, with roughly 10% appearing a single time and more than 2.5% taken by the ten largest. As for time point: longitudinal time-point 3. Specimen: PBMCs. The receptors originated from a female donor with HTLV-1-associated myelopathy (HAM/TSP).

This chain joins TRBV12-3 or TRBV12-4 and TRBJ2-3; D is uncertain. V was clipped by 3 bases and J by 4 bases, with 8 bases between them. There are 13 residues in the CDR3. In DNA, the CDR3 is TGTGCCAGCAGTTTCGGTGGTTCAGATACGCAGTATTTT. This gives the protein CASSFGGSDTQYF.

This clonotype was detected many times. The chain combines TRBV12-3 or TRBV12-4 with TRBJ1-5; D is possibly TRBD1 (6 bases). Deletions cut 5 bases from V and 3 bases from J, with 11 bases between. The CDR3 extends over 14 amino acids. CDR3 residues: CASSQTGFNQPQHF. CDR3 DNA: TGTGCCAGCAGTCAGACAGGATTCAATCAGCCCCAGCATTTT.

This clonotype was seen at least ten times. For the CDR3, the DNA is TGTGCCAGCAGCTTCGCAGGGGGTAGGGACGAGCAGTACTTC. Translating it yields CASSFAGGRDEQYF. This chain joins TRBV7-9 and TRBJ2-7, with 7 bases identical to TRBD1. The ends lost 3 bases at V and 5 bases at J; junction bases unmatched: 7. The CDR3 contains 14 residues. CDR1 is SEHNR, CDR2 FQNEAQ, per germline (reference sequence).

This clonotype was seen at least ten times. DNA of the CDR3: TGTGCCAGCAGTGGGACTAGCGGGGTTGAGCAGTACTTC. Translated: CASSGTSGVEQYF. V and J are TRBV6-5 and TRBJ2-7; TRBD2 aligns across 13 bases. The V gene end was trimmed by 5 bases and the J gene end by 7 bases; junction bases not matched to a gene: 2. The CDR3 runs to 13 residues. Germline V lookup: CDR1 MNHEY, CDR2 SVGAGI.

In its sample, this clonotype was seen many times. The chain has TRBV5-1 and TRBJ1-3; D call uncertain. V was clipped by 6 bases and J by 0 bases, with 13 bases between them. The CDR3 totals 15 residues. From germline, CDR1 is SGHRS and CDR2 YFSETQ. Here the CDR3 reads CASNTVPASGNTIYF. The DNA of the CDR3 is TGCGCCAGCAATACGGTGCCAGCCTCTGGAAACACCATATATTTT.

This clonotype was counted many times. The CDR3 nucleotides read TGCGCCAGCAGCGATTTAACGGGGGCCCACAATGAGCAGTTCTTC. Residues: CASSDLTGAHNEQFF. The chain recombines TRBV10-1 with TRBJ2-1; the D call may be TRBD1 or TRBD2 (6 bases each). CDR1 and CDR2 from the germline V gene are WNHNN and SYGVQD (reference sequence). CDR3 length: 15 residues. The V gene lost 6 bases and the J gene lost 5 bases, with 17 bases spanning the gap.

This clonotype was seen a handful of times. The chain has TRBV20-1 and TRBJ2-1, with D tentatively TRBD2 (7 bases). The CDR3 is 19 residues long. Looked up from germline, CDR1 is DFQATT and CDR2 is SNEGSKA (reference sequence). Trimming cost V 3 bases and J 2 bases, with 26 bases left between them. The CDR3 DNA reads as TGCAGTGCTAGGGCCTCTGGCGGGGGCTATCATAGTACCTACAATGAGCAGTTCTTC. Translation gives CSARASGGGYHSTYNEQFF.

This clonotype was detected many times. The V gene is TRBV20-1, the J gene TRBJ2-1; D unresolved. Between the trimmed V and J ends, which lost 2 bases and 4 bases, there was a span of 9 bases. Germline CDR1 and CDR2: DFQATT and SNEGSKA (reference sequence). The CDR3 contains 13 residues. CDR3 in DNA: TGCAGTGCTAGACCCGACTCTTACAATGAGCAGTTCTTC. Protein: CSARPDSYNEQFF.

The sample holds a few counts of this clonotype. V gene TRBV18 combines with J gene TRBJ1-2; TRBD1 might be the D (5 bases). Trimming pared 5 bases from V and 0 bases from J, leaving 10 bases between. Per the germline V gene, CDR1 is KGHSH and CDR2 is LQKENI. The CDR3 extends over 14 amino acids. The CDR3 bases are TGTGCCAGCTCAGAGTTGGGGGCTAACTATGGCTACACCTTC. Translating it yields CASSELGANYGYTF.

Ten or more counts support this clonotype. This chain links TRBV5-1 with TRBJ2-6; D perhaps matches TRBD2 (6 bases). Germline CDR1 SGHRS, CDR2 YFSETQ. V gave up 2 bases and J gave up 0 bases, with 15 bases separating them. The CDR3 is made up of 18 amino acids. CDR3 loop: CASSLVFGGSSGANVLTF. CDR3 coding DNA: TGCGCCAGCAGCTTAGTTTTCGGGGGAAGCTCTGGGGCCAACGTCCTGACTTTC.

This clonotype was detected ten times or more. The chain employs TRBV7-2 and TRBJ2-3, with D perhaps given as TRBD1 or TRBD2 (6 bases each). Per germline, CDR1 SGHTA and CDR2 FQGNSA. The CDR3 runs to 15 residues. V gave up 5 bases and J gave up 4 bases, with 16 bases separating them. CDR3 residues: CASSRGRASPDTQYF. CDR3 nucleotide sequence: TGTGCCAGCAGCCGGGGGCGCGCGTCGCCAGATACGCAGTATTTT. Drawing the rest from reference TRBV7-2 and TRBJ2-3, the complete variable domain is GAGVSQSPSNKVTEKGKDVELRCDPISGHTALYWYRQSLGQGLEFLIYFQGNSAPDKSGLPSDRFSAERTGGSVSTLTIQRTQQEDSAVYLCASSRGRASPDTQYFGPGTRLTVL.

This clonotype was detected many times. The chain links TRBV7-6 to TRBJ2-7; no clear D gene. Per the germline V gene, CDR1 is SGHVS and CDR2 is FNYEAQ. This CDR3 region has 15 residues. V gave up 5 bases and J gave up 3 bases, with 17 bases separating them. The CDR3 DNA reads TGTGCCAGCAGCCAGCGACCCGAAGCGAACTACGAGCAGTACTTC. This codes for CASSQRPEANYEQYF.

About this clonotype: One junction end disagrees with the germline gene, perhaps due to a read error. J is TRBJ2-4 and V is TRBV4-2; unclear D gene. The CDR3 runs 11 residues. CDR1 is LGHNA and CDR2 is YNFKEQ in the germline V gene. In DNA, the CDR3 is TGTGACAGCAGGCTCCAAAACATTCAGTACTTC. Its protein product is CDSRLQNIQYF.

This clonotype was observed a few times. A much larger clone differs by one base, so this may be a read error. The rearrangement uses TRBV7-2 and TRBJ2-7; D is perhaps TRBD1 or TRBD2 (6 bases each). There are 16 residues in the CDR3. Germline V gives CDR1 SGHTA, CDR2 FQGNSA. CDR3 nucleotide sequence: TGTGCCAGCAGCTTAATATCGGGGGCGGGGCAGGACGAGAAGTACTTC. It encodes CASSLISGAGQDEKYF. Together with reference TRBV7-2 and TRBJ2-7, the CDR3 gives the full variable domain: GAGVSQSPSNKVTEKGKDVELRCDPISGHTALYWYRQSLGQGLEFLIYFQGNSAPDKSGLPSDRFSAERTGGSVSTLTIQRTQQEDSAVYLCASSLISGAGQDEKYFGPGTRLTVT.